This T cell receptor beta chain was captured by sequencing in a study of cytomegalovirus exposure and HLA in healthy donors. The CDR3 is 14 residues long. V lost 1 base to trimming and J lost 0 bases, with 8 bases between them. Germline-derived CDR1 and CDR2 are SGHRS and YFSETQ. Note on this clone: Antigen specificity is unknown.

Whole-study findings and limits: Later analysis identified over 15,000 TCR beta sequences associated with HLA alleles, using a false discovery rate threshold of 0.05. In a later analysis, TCR beta V- and J-gene trimming was associated with a missense DCLRE1C variant. An analysis was carried out later, and it reportedly showed fewer N-insertions in an Asian-associated ancestry cluster than the roughly 670-donor mean.

Despite likely unrecorded immune exposures, the donors were nominally healthy at the time of sampling. PCR primers comprised 60 Vbeta and 13 Jbeta primers. TCRdb's copy holds only in-frame clones and misses some; the assay was immunoSEQ multiplex PCR. The sample table sets out under 200,000 clones. This TCR was sampled from a man aged 25 to 45 in good health and CMV-seronegative. The chain uses TRBV5-1 and TRBJ2-7; D unresolved. The sample was PBMCs. The DNA of the CDR3 is TGCGCCAGCAGCTTGTCCGGTACCTCCTACGAGCAGTACTTC. Translation: CASSLSGTSYEQYF.